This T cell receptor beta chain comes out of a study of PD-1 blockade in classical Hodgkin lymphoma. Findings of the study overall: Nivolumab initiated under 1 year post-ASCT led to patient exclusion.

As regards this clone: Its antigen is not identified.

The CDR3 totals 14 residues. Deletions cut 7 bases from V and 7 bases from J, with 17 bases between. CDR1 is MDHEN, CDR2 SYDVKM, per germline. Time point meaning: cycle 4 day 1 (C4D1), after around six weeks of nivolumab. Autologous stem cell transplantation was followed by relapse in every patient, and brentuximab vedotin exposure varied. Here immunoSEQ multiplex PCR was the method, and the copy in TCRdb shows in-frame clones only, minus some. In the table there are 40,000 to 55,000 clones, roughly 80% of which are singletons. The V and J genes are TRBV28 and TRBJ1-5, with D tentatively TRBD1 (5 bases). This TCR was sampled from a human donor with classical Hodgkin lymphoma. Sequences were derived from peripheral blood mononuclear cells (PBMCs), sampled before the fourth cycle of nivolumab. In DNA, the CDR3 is TGTGCCAGCACCCGGGAGGGGCGCGACCAGCCCCAGCATTTT. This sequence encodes CASTREGRDQPQHF.